In its sample, the clone carrying this T cell receptor beta chain was seen a few times. Its specificity is not known. This entry is derived from a study of graft-versus-host responses after intestinal transplantation. Across the whole study: Transplant types were multivisceral, liver-intestinal, or isolated intestinal.

Sequenced by immunoSEQ multiplex PCR; TCRdb stores in-frame clones only, minus some. The profile shows tens of thousands of clones, roughly 82% of them singletons. With 0 bases removed from V and 10 bases from J, the gap between germline ends came to 5 bases. CDR1 SGHTA and CDR2 FQGNSA come from the germline V gene. This CDR3 has 11 residues. The study's findings and limits: Allografts from individuals with graft-donor T cell macrochimerism displayed high graft-versus-host to host-versus-graft clonal ratios. GvH clones were identified in recipient marrow, with some first appearing in ileum or blood. Peak circulating GvH clone levels tracked with early post-transplant HvG declines.

The chain couples TRBV7-2 to TRBJ2-3; D may be TRBD2 (5 bases). This TCR came from a human donor who received an intestinal transplant. The material was unstimulated CD4+ T cells sorted from spleen or lymph node cells, obtained before intestinal transplant. The CDR3 DNA reads TGTGCCAGCAGCTTAGCGGGAGCGCAGTATTTT. Its protein is CASSLAGAQYF. Looking up the rest from reference TRBV7-2 and TRBJ2-3 gives the full variable domain: GAGVSQSPSNKVTEKGKDVELRCDPISGHTALYWYRQSLGQGLEFLIYFQGNSAPDKSGLPSDRFSAERTGGSVSTLTIQRTQQEDSAVYLCASSLAGAQYFGPGTRLTVL.